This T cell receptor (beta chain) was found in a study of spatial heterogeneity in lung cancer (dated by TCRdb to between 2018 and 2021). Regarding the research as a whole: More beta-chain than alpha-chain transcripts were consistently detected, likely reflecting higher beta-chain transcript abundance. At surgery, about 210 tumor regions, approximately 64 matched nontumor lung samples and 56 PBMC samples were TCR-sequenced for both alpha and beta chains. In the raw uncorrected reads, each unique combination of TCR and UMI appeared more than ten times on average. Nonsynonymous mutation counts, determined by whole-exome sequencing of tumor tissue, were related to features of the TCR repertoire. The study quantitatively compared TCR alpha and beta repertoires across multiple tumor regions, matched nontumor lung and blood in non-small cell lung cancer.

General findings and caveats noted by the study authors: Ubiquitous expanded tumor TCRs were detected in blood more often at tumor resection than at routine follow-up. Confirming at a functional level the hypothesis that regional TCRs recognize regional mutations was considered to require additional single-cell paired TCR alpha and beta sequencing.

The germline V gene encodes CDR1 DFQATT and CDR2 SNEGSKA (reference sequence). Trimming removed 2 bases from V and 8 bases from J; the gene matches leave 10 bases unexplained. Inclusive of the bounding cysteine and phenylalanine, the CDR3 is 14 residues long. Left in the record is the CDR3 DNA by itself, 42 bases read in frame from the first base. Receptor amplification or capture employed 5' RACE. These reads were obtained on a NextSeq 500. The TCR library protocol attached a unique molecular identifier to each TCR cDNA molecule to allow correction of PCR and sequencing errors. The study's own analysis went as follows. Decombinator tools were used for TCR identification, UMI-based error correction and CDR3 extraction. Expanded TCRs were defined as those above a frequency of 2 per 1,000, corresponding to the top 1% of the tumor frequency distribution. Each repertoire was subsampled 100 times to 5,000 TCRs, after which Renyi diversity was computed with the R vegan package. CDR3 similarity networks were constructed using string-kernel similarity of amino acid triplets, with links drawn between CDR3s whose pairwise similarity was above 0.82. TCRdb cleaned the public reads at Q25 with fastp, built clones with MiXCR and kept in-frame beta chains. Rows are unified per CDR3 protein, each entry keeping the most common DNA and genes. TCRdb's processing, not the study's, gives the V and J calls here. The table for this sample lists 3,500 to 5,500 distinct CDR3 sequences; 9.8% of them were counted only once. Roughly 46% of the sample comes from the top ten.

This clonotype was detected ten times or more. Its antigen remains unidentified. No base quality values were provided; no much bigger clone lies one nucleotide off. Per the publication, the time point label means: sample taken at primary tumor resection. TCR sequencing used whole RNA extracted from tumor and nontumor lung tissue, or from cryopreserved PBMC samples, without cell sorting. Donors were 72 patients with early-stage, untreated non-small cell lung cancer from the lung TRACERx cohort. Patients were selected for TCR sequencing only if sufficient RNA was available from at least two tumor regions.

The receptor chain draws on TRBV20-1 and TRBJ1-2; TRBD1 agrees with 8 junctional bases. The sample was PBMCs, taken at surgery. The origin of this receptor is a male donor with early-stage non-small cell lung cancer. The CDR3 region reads CSARPEDRAGGYTF. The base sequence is TGCAGTGCTAGACCTGAGGACAGGGCGGGAGGCTACACCTTC.